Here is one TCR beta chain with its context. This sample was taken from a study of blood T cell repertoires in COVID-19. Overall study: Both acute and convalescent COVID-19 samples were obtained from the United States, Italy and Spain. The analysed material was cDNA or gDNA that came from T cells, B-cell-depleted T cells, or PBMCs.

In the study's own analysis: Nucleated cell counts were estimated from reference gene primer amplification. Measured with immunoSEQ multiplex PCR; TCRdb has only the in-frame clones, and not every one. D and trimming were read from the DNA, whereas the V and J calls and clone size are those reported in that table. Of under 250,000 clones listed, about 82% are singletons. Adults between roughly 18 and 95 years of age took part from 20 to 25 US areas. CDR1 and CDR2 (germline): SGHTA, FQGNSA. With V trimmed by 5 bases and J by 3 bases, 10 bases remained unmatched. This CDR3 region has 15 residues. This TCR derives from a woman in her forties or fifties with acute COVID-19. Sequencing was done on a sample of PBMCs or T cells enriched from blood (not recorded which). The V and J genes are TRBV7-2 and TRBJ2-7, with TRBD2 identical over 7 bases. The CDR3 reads CASSRPGGNFYEQYF. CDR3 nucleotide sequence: TGTGCCAGCAGCCGTCCCGGGGGGAATTTCTACGAGCAGTACTTC.